Presented here are 26 T cell receptor beta chains from one specimen sequenced in a study of immune evolution from preneoplasia to lung adenocarcinoma (dated by TCRdb to the early 2020s). Library preparation was by the immunoSEQ multiplex PCR assay. The table comes from immuneACCESS by way of TCRdb, which keeps in-frame sequences with V and J called. Part of the clones is missing from these tables; in studies checked, under half for an unresolved V gene and the rest for unknown reasons. The sample yields around 21,000 clones; approximately 71% were counted once. Over 5% of the sample is taken by the ten largest. Input material: FFPE invasive lung adenocarcinoma tissue. According to the study, the label for this sample's cell subset or site signals: frankly invasive lung adenocarcinoma (ADC). These receptors were obtained from a person aged 55 to 75 with lung adenocarcinoma.

This clone was counted between two and nine times. The chain carries TRBV28 and TRBJ1-1; D unresolved. V lost 6 bases and J lost 6, with 8 bases in between. The CDR3 spans 11 residues. Germline V lookup: CDR1 MDHEN, CDR2 SYDVKM. The CDR3 region has the DNA TGTGCCAGCAGAAGACTCGCTGAAGCTTTCTTT. Translated: CASRRLAEAFF.

This clone was detected only once. The chain uses TRBV7-2 and TRBJ1-1; a possible D gene is TRBD1 (5 bases). V lost 1 base, J lost 0 bases, and 15 bases lay in between. The CDR3 loop spans 17 amino acids. The germline gives CDR1 SGHTA, CDR2 FQGNSA. The CDR3 protein is CASSLESGKKLNTEAFF. CDR3 bases: TGTGCCAGCAGCTTAGAGTCAGGGAAGAAATTGAACACTGAAGCTTTCTTT.

This chain connects TRBV5-1 to TRBJ1-2, with D possibly being TRBD1 (6 bases). V was cut by 3 bases and J by 1 base, with 10 bases left in between. This CDR3 is built from 14 residues. Germline V gives CDR1 SGHRS, CDR2 YFSETQ. The CDR3 DNA is TGCGCCAGCAGCTCAGGACAGAATAACTATGGCTACACCTTC. Translating gives CASSSGQNNYGYTF.

The rearrangement uses TRBV14 and TRBJ2-7; unclear D gene. The CDR3 length is 12 residues. Between the trimmed V and J ends, which lost 1 base and 3 bases, there was a span of 4 bases. CDR1 and CDR2 from the germline V gene are SGHDN and FVKESK. The CDR3 DNA is TGTGCCAGCAGCCAAGCAAGCTACGAGCAGTACTTC. It encodes CASSQASYEQYF.

This chain joins TRBV9 and TRBJ2-7; possibly TRBD1 or TRBD2 for D (6 bases each). CDR3 length: 15 residues. Looked up from germline, CDR1 is SGDLS and CDR2 is YYNGEE. The V and J ends lost 0 bases and 3 bases respectively, with 13 bases between them. The CDR3 here is CASSVAPGAVYEQYF. CDR3 nucleotides: TGTGCCAGCAGCGTAGCCCCGGGGGCCGTCTACGAGCAGTACTTC.

The rearrangement joins TRBV5-1 to TRBJ2-3; 7 bases match TRBD1. Per the germline V gene, CDR1 is SGHRS and CDR2 is YFSETQ. This CDR3 spans 15 amino acids. J gave up 4 bases and V 2 bases, and 7 bases lay outside the gene matches. CDR3 bases: TGCGCCAGCAGCTTACCGGGACAGCGATCAGATACGCAGTATTTT. Translated, it gives CASSLPGQRSDTQYF.

The CDR3 is CASSLGRERIYNEQFF. In DNA form, the CDR3 reads TGTGCCAGCAGCTTAGGGAGGGAGCGGATCTACAATGAGCAGTTCTTC. The chain recombines TRBV7-9 with TRBJ2-1, with D possibly matching TRBD2 (6 bases). V shed 1 base and J shed 3 bases, with 13 bases lying between them. The germline gives CDR1 SEHNR, CDR2 FQNEAQ (reference sequence). The CDR3 has 16 amino acids. Full variable domain (rest looked up from reference TRBV7-9 and TRBJ2-1): DTGVSQNPRHKITKRGQNVTFRCDPISEHNRLYWYRQTLGQGPEFLTYFQNEAQLEKSRLLSDRFSAERPKGSFSTLEIQRTEQGDSAMYLCASSLGRERIYNEQFFGPGTRLTVL.

This chain connects TRBV5-4 to TRBJ2-5; weak D call: TRBD2 (6 bases). Germline CDR1 reads SGHNT; CDR2 reads YYREEE (reference sequence). The CDR3 covers 13 residues. Trimming shortened V by 4 bases and J by 10 bases, and 17 bases separated the two germline ends. This CDR3 reads CASSVDNSGSQYF. The CDR3, as DNA: TGTGCCAGCAGCGTTGACAACTCCGGGAGCCAGTACTTC.

The V and J genes are TRBV7-9 and TRBJ2-5; D is undetermined. The germline CDR1 and CDR2 sequences are SEHNR and FQNEAQ (reference sequence). V was cut by 1 base and J by 2 bases, with 5 bases left in between. This CDR3 region has 13 residues. The CDR3 here is CASSLGIQETQYF. The CDR3 DNA is TGTGCCAGCAGCTTAGGGATACAAGAGACCCAGTACTTC.

This clone was detected only a few times. The rearrangement joins TRBV28 to TRBJ2-5; unclear D gene. Trimming stripped 6 bases from V and 1 base from J, with 12 bases between. CDR1 is MDHEN, CDR2 SYDVKM, per germline. The CDR3 is 14 amino acids. The CDR3 loop reads CASRAPSAQETQYF. The CDR3 DNA follows: TGTGCCAGCAGGGCACCCAGCGCCCAAGAGACCCAGTACTTC. The whole variable domain, filled in from reference TRBV28 and TRBJ2-5, reads DVKVTQSSRYLVKRTGEKVFLECVQDMDHENMFWYRQDPGLGLRLIYFSYDVKMKEKGDIPEGYSVSREKKERFSLILESASTNQTSMYLCASRAPSAQETQYFGPGTRLLVL.

This chain uses TRBV29-1 with TRBJ1-2; D not certain. This CDR3 is built from 11 residues. The germline CDR1 and CDR2 sequences are SQVTM and ANQGSEA. Trimming left V 5 bases short and J 6 bases short, with 10 bases between. CDR3 in DNA: TGCAGCGTTCGGCAGGCAAATGGCTACACCTTC. The encoded protein is CSVRQANGYTF.

This clone has just a few counts. The V gene is TRBV9, the J gene TRBJ1-2, with 8 nucleotides matching TRBD1. V lost 0 bases and J lost 1; bases outside the gene matches: 14. In germline, CDR1 is SGDLS, CDR2 YYNGEE. This CDR3 is 19 amino acids long. CDR3 region: CASSVDRRGGQGLNYGYTF. The CDR3 coding sequence is TGTGCCAGCAGCGTAGATCGTCGGGGAGGACAGGGACTTAACTATGGCTACACCTTC.

CDR3 sequence reads: CASSLNGRNEKLFF. The CDR3 nucleotides are TGTGCCAGCAGCTTAAATGGGAGAAATGAAAAACTGTTTTTT. The chain has TRBV7-9 and TRBJ1-4, with unresolved D. V dropped 2 bases and J dropped 5 bases, with 9 bases sitting between them. The CDR3 loop spans 14 amino acids. Germline V gives CDR1 SEHNR, CDR2 FQNEAQ (reference sequence).

This rearrangement joins TRBV19 to TRBJ1-3; 7 bases agree with TRBD1. Germline CDR1 reads LNHDA; CDR2 reads SQIVND (reference sequence). The CDR3 is made up of 13 amino acids. The CDR3 DNA follows: TGTGCTACCGCCGGGACAGCAGGATACACCATATATTTT. Translation: CATAGTAGYTIYF. Variable domain in full (rest from reference TRBV19 and TRBJ1-3): DGGITQSPKYLFRKEGQNVTLSCEQNLNHDAMYWYRQDPGQGLRLIYYSQIVNDFQKGDIAEGYSVSREKKESFPLTVTSAQKNPTAFYLCATAGTAGYTIYFGEGSWLTVV.

The chain combines TRBV27 with TRBJ2-2; D is uncertain. Germline V gene lookup returns CDR1 MNHEY and CDR2 SMNVEV (reference sequence). The CDR3 runs 14 residues. Trimming pared 8 bases from V and 4 bases from J, leaving 14 bases between. The CDR3: CASLNGVGTGELFF. The DNA of the CDR3 is TGTGCCAGCCTTAATGGGGTTGGCACCGGGGAGCTGTTTTTT.

This clone was detected once. The J gene is TRBJ1-4, the V gene TRBV15; the D gene is possibly TRBD1 (5 bases). This CDR3 comprises 16 residues. Germline CDR1 is LNHNV and CDR2 is YYDKDF (reference sequence). Trimming took 0 bases from V and 0 from J, leaving 8 bases between them. The CDR3 DNA reads as TGTGCCACCAGCAGAGATTTGGGGGCAACTAATGAAAAACTGTTTTTT. Amino acid sequence: CATSRDLGATNEKLFF.

The chain carries TRBV6-1 and TRBJ2-4; the match to TRBD2 covers 13 bases. The CDR3 totals 15 residues. V shed 5 bases, J shed 8 bases, and the junction held 6 bases outside the gene matches. CDR1 is MNHNS, CDR2 SASEGT, per germline. The CDR3 region is CASSSGTSGTDIQYF. CDR3 nucleotides: TGTGCCAGCAGTTCCGGGACTAGCGGGACGGACATTCAGTACTTC.

The rearrangement links TRBV4-2 to TRBJ2-1; TRBD2 matches 7 bases. This CDR3 comprises 16 residues. Germline CDR1 is LGHNA and CDR2 is YNFKEQ. The V and J ends lost 4 bases and 3 bases, in that order; junction bases with no gene match: 9. CDR3 residues: CASSLTVGTIYNEQFF. CDR3 DNA: TGTGCCAGCAGCCTAACGGTCGGGACTATCTACAATGAGCAGTTCTTC.

The chain recombines TRBV2 with TRBJ2-7; D remains ambiguous. Per germline, CDR1 SNHLY and CDR2 FYNNEI. V lost 4 bases and J 8 bases, leaving 12 bases between the germline ends. This CDR3 region has 12 residues. The CDR3: CASSVTVGQQYF. The CDR3 DNA reads TGTGCCAGCAGTGTAACCGTCGGGCAGCAGTACTTC.

This chain links TRBV18 with TRBJ1-1, with a possible D match to TRBD1 (6 bases). From germline, CDR1 is KGHSH and CDR2 LQKENI. The V end was cut by 7 bases, the J end by 4 bases, with 16 bases between. The CDR3 runs to 14 residues. Written as DNA, the CDR3 is TGTGCCAGCTTGCTGACCAGGGGAAGCACTGAAGCTTTCTTT. Translation: CASLLTRGSTEAFF.

The rearrangement links TRBV7-8 to TRBJ1-1; TRBD1 might be the D (6 bases). CDR3 length equals 14 residues. The V gene's germline CDR1 is SGHVS and CDR2 FQNEAQ. V lost 6 bases and J lost 2, with 13 bases in between. CDR3 in amino acids: CASRGRGGNTEAFF. The CDR3 DNA reads TGTGCCAGCAGGGGGAGGGGGGGTAACACTGAAGCTTTCTTT.

The chain is built from TRBV7-9 and TRBJ2-3; D remains unclear. CDR1 is SEHNR and CDR2 is FQNEAQ in the germline V gene (reference sequence). V was cut by 3 bases and J by 0 bases, with 13 bases left in between. This CDR3 has 16 residues. CDR3 coding DNA: TGTGCCAGCAGCTTGATAGGGCCCCAGAGCACAGATACGCAGTATTTT. Its translation is CASSLIGPQSTDTQYF.

The V call is TRBV27, the J call TRBJ2-7, with TRBD2 matching over 7 bases. The CDR3 consists of 15 residues. Germline-derived CDR1 and CDR2 are MNHEY and SMNVEV (reference sequence). J gave up 1 base and V 2 bases, and 5 bases lay outside the gene matches. CDR3 in DNA: TGTGCCAGCAGTTTAAGACTAGCAAAATCCTACGAGCAGTACTTC. It yields the protein CASSLRLAKSYEQYF.

This clone was detected a few times. This chain joins TRBV19 and TRBJ1-5, with a possible D match to TRBD1 (6 bases). This CDR3 has 14 amino acids. CDR1 is LNHDA and CDR2 is SQIVND in the germline V gene (reference sequence). Trimming pared 3 bases from V and 6 bases from J, leaving 12 bases between. The CDR3 loop is CASSIFGGGQPQHF. The CDR3 DNA follows: TGTGCCAGTAGTATCTTTGGGGGCGGTCAGCCCCAGCATTTT. Drawing the rest from reference TRBV19 and TRBJ1-5, the complete variable domain is DGGITQSPKYLFRKEGQNVTLSCEQNLNHDAMYWYRQDPGQGLRLIYYSQIVNDFQKGDIAEGYSVSREKKESFPLTVTSAQKNPTAFYLCASSIFGGGQPQHFGDGTRLSIL.

The rearrangement links TRBV4-1 to TRBJ1-5; D unclear. The CDR3 spans 18 residues. Trimming left V 0 bases short and J 5 bases short, with 20 bases between. Looked up from germline, CDR1 is MGHRA and CDR2 is YSYEKL. The DNA for the CDR3 is TGCGCCAGCAGCCAAGATCAGGTTAGTATAGGAGGCGATCAGCCCCAGCATTTT. It specifies CASSQDQVSIGGDQPQHF.

This rearrangement joins TRBV5-4 to TRBJ1-5; no reliable D call. Germline CDR1 and CDR2: SGHNT and YYREEE (reference sequence). V shed 0 bases and J shed 3 bases, with 19 bases lying between them. This CDR3 region has 18 residues. CDR3 residues: CASSLATMKGQVNQPQHF. The CDR3 region has the DNA TGTGCCAGCAGCTTGGCCACGATGAAGGGTCAAGTCAATCAGCCCCAGCATTTT. Supplemented by reference TRBV5-4 and TRBJ1-5, the full variable domain reads ETGVTQSPTHLIKTRGQQVTLRCSSQSGHNTVSWYQQALGQGPQFIFQYYREEENGRGNFPPRFSGLQFPNYSSELNVNALELDDSALYLCASSLATMKGQVNQPQHFGDGTRLSIL.